Below are 14 T cell receptor beta chains sequenced from a single sample in a study of early T cells in non-severe SARS-CoV-2 infection. Each CDR3 protein gets one entry after TCRdb re-called the 5' RACE reads with MiXCR. Of some 36,000 distinct CDR3 sequences in the sample, approximately 6.1% are singletons; the top ten hold roughly 4.5%. Sequenced sample: whole blood. The receptor set was obtained from an adult who was a healthcare worker with PCR-confirmed SARS-CoV-2 infection or an uninfected control (not recorded which).

This clonotype showed up many times. The chain couples TRBV6-6 to TRBJ2-2; D possibly corresponds to TRBD1 (6 bases). The germline V gene has CDR1 MNHNY and CDR2 SVGAGI (reference sequence). The CDR3 has 14 residues. Trimming left V 6 bases short and J 1 base short, with 9 bases between. The DNA of the CDR3 is TGTGCCAGCAGGACGGGACAGAACACCGGGGAGCTGTTTTTT. Translated, it gives CASRTGQNTGELFF.

This clonotype was counted many times. The J gene is TRBJ2-1, the V gene TRBV10-2, with 8 bases fitting TRBD2. The CDR3 runs 14 residues. V was pared by 6 bases and J by 6 bases, with 7 bases of the junction left unmatched. CDR1 WSHSY and CDR2 SAAADI come from the germline V gene. As DNA, the CDR3 is TGCGCCAGCAGAGTAGCGGGAAGTCGCAATGAGCAGTTCTTC. This translates into CASRVAGSRNEQFF.

This clonotype was seen a handful of times. The rearrangement links TRBV20-1 to TRBJ2-1; TRBD1 matches 9 bases. Germline CDR1 reads DFQATT; CDR2 reads SNEGSKA (reference sequence). This CDR3 comprises 17 residues. With 0 bases clipped from V and 5 bases from J, the junction kept 11 bases outside the gene matches. The CDR3 loop reads CSARDPSTGQGHNEQFF. The CDR3, as DNA: TGCAGTGCTAGAGATCCCTCCACGGGACAGGGCCACAATGAGCAGTTCTTC.

Turning to this clonotype: A read error may explain this, as a much larger clone is one base away. J is TRBJ2-4 and V is TRBV29-1; 7 bases are a match to TRBD1. V shed 8 bases, J shed 0 bases, and the junction held 13 bases outside the gene matches. From germline, CDR1 is SQVTM and CDR2 ANQGSEA. The CDR3 has 16 amino acids. The CDR3 region has the DNA TGCAGCATGACCCTGACAGGGCGATTAGCCAAAAACATTCAGTACTTC. This gives the protein CSMTLTGRLAKNIQYF. The variable domain in full, with the rest retrieved from reference TRBV29-1 and TRBJ2-4, is SAVISQKPSRDICQRGTSLTIQCQVDSQVTMMFWYRQQPGQSLTLIATANQGSEATYESGFVIDKFPISRPNLTFSTLTVSNMSPEDSSIYLCSMTLTGRLAKNIQYFGAGTRLSVL.

This clonotype was observed a handful of times. V and J are TRBV5-4 and TRBJ2-7; 10 bases align to TRBD1. Germline CDR1 reads SGHNT; CDR2 reads YYREEE (reference sequence). The V segment lost 3 bases and the J segment 3 bases; nucleotides outside the gene matches: 9. The length of the CDR3 is 16 residues. The CDR3 nucleotides are TGTGCCAGCAGCTCCCGGGACAGGGGTCTACACTACGAGCAGTACTTC. Its protein product is CASSSRDRGLHYEQYF.

This clonotype was seen many times. The chain has TRBV5-6 and TRBJ1-1, with a tentative D call TRBD1 (5 bases). Trimming took off 1 base at V and 3 bases at J, with 16 bases between the two ends. From germline, CDR1 is SGHDT and CDR2 YYEEEE. CDR3 size: 16 residues. The CDR3 loop reads CASSLYGGYEDTEAFF. As DNA, the CDR3 is TGTGCCAGCAGCTTGTACGGGGGTTATGAGGACACTGAAGCTTTCTTT. The variable domain in full, completed from reference TRBV5-6 and TRBJ1-1, reads DAGVTQSPTHLIKTRGQQVTLRCSPKSGHDTVSWYQQALGQGPQFIFQYYEEEERQRGNFPDRFSGHQFPNYSSELNVNALLLGDSALYLCASSLYGGYEDTEAFFGQGTRLTVV.

This clonotype occurred many times. The chain carries TRBV19 and TRBJ2-1, with 11 nucleotides matching TRBD2. This CDR3 region has 16 residues. Germline loops: CDR1 LNHDA, CDR2 SQIVND (reference sequence). V lost 1 base to trimming and J lost 6 bases; unmatched junction nucleotides: 5. For the CDR3, the DNA is TGTGCCAGTAGTATAGTAACTAGCGGGAGTACCAATGAGCAGTTCTTC. It translates to CASSIVTSGSTNEQFF.

This clonotype has ten or more counts. The V and J genes are TRBV11-3 and TRBJ1-1, with no clear D. Germline CDR1 reads SGHNT; CDR2 reads YENEEA. The V end lost 3 bases, the J end lost 8 bases, and 13 bases lay between the germline ends. This CDR3 contains 13 residues. The CDR3 region has the DNA TGTGCCAGCAGCTTGGCGCTCACCGGGGAAGCTTTCTTT. It encodes CASSLALTGEAFF.

This clonotype was counted between two and nine times. This chain joins TRBV4-1 and TRBJ1-5; TRBD1 might be the D (6 bases). The CDR3 runs to 14 residues. Per the germline V gene, CDR1 is MGHRA and CDR2 is YSYEKL. The germline V and J ends were trimmed by 6 bases and 8 bases, with 17 bases remaining between them. This CDR3 is CASRRTGFAEPQHF. The DNA of the CDR3 is TGCGCCAGCAGACGCACAGGGTTTGCGGAGCCCCAGCATTTT.

This clonotype was counted ten times or more. The rearrangement joins TRBV12-3 or TRBV12-4 to TRBJ2-3, with D perhaps TRBD2 (6 bases). V was cut by 3 bases and J by 0 bases, with 22 bases left in between. This CDR3 contains 19 residues. The CDR3 region has the DNA TGTGCCAGCAGTTTTGAAGCGGGCGACCCGCCTACTAGCACAGATACGCAGTATTTT. Protein product: CASSFEAGDPPTSTDTQYF.

The table lists this clonotype with many counts. V gene TRBV11-2 combines with J gene TRBJ1-1, with D uncertain. The CDR3 is 13 residues long. CDR1 SGHAT and CDR2 FQNNGV come from the germline V gene. The germline V and J ends were trimmed by 3 bases and 3 bases, with 8 bases remaining between them. In DNA form, the CDR3 reads TGTGCCAGCAGCTTCACGGATGACACTGAAGCTTTCTTT. This translates into CASSFTDDTEAFF.

The genes are TRBV9 and TRBJ1-5; D is unclear. V was shortened by 3 bases and J by 0 bases, with 7 bases between the two germline ends. From germline, CDR1 is SGDLS and CDR2 YYNGEE. The CDR3 runs 14 residues. CDR3 residues: CASSAPGSNQPQHF. The CDR3, as DNA: TGTGCCAGCAGCGCCCCTGGTAGCAATCAGCCCCAGCATTTT.

The table lists this clonotype with many counts. This chain uses TRBV20-1 with TRBJ1-5; D uncertain. This CDR3 has 12 amino acids. V was pared by 1 base and J by 2 bases, with 3 bases between. Germline CDR1 DFQATT, CDR2 SNEGSKA (reference sequence). CDR3 loop: CSARGGNQPQHF. CDR3 nucleotides: TGCAGTGCTAGAGGGGGCAATCAGCCCCAGCATTTT.

This clonotype was observed at least ten times. At one end the junction does not follow the germline gene, possibly because of a read error. The chain employs TRBV7-7 and TRBJ2-5; TRBD1 agrees at 9 bases. Per the germline V gene, CDR1 is SSHAT and CDR2 is FNYEAQ (reference sequence). The CDR3 contains 16 residues. Here the CDR3 DNA reads TGTGCTAGCAGCTTAGTTGGGACAGGGCTCCAAGAGACCCAGTACTTC. It specifies CASSLVGTGLQETQYF. Supplemented by reference TRBV7-7 and TRBJ2-5, the full variable domain reads GAGVSQSPRYKVTKRGQDVTLRCDPISSHATLYWYQQALGQGPEFLTYFNYEAQPDKSGLPSDRFSAERPEGSISTLTIQRTEQRDSAMYRCASSLVGTGLQETQYFGPGTRLLVL.